This passage covers 27 T cell receptor beta chains from one sample sequenced in a study of beta chain features in type 1 diabetes. The study, taken as a whole, reports: All four CD4+ subsets of Type 1 diabetes patients contained TCRB CDR3s that were moderately but significantly shorter.

Expressed TCRB transcripts were sequenced, since all the RNA that had been isolated was reverse transcribed. The method was immunoSEQ multiplex PCR; TCRdb's version includes in-frame clones alone and lacks a portion of them. The table shows over 150,000 clones, with roughly 7.1% occurring only once. These TCRs are of unknown antigen specificity. The sequencing input was central memory CD4+ T cells from blood. The receptors come from a woman between 35 and 50 years old with type 1 diabetes.

This clone was counted only a few times. V gene TRBV18 combines with J gene TRBJ1-1, with 7 positions matching TRBD1. The V gene's germline CDR1 is KGHSH and CDR2 LQKENI. This CDR3 contains 13 residues. V dropped 5 bases and J dropped 7; count of bases not matched to a gene: 7. The CDR3 region is CASSYDRDLEAFF. As DNA, the CDR3 is TGTGCCAGCTCATACGACAGGGACCTTGAAGCTTTCTTT.

This clone has just a few counts. The chain has TRBV6-5 and TRBJ2-3; 8 bases fit TRBD2. The CDR3 has 14 residues. The junction had 8 bases not matched to a gene; V was cut back by 8 bases and J by 4 bases. The germline V gene encodes CDR1 MNHEY and CDR2 SVGAGI. The CDR3 is CASREGWEADTQYF. CDR3 coding DNA: TGTGCCAGCCGGGAGGGTTGGGAAGCAGATACGCAGTATTTT.

This clone has a handful of counts. The chain is built from TRBV27 and TRBJ2-7; tentatively, D is TRBD1 (6 bases). Trimming took off 4 bases at V and 1 base at J, with 11 bases between the two ends. CDR1 and CDR2 from the germline V gene are MNHEY and SMNVEV (reference sequence). The CDR3 covers 14 residues. CDR3 DNA sequence: TGTGCCAGCAGTTACTTGGACAGATCCTACGAGCAGTACTTC. Encoded protein: CASSYLDRSYEQYF.

The chain carries TRBV27 and TRBJ2-7; 7 bases fit TRBD2. CDR3 size: 12 residues. J was trimmed by 2 bases and V by 7 bases; bases with no gene match: 2. Germline loops: CDR1 MNHEY, CDR2 SMNVEV (reference sequence). The CDR3 DNA reads as TGTGCCAGCACGGGGGGAGCCTACGAGCAGTACTTC. Translated: CASTGGAYEQYF.

The rearrangement joins TRBV4-3 to TRBJ2-1; TRBD2 matches 10 bases. CDR1 is LGHNA, CDR2 YSLEER, per germline. The CDR3 length is 17 residues. V lost 2 bases, J lost 4 bases, and 8 bases stayed unmatched. As DNA, the CDR3 is TGCGCCAGCAGCCAAACCAAAAGGGGACTAGCGTACAATGAGCAGTTCTTC. As protein: CASSQTKRGLAYNEQFF.

There are a few counts of this clone. The chain employs TRBV28 and TRBJ2-7; 8 bases match TRBD2. This CDR3 region has 16 residues. Per the germline V gene, CDR1 is MDHEN and CDR2 is SYDVKM. After removal of 5 bases from V and 4 bases from J, the junction contained 13 bases not matched to a gene. Here the CDR3 reads CASSPRRSGGRYEQYF. The CDR3 DNA reads as TGTGCCAGCAGTCCGCGCCGATCGGGGGGGAGGTACGAGCAGTACTTC.

This clone was seen a handful of times. The J gene is TRBJ1-2, the V gene TRBV5-1, with D uncertain. V lost 4 bases to trimming and J lost 5 bases, with 12 bases between them. The CDR3 spans 13 residues. CDR1 and CDR2 from the germline V gene are SGHRS and YFSETQ. The chain's CDR3 is CASSPSQTYGYTF. CDR3 coding DNA: TGCGCCAGCAGCCCTTCCCAGACATATGGCTACACCTTC.

Only a few counts were recorded for this clone. The rearrangement joins TRBV11-1 to TRBJ2-5; 8 bases fit TRBD2. This CDR3 region has 13 residues. After removal of 5 bases from V and 3 bases from J, the junction contained 2 bases not matched to a gene. Germline CDR1 reads SGHAT; CDR2 reads FQDESV (reference sequence). The CDR3 region has the DNA TGTGCCAGCAGCCCGGGACTAGAAGAGACCCAGTACTTC. This gives the protein CASSPGLEETQYF.

This clone was seen a handful of times. The CDR3 reads CASMSRVRGTYNEQFF. CDR3 bases: TGTGCCAGCATGAGCCGGGTCAGGGGAACCTACAATGAGCAGTTCTTC. This rearrangement joins TRBV2 to TRBJ2-1, with D perhaps matching TRBD1 (6 bases). The CDR3 sequence is 16 residues long. The V gene's germline CDR1 is SNHLY and CDR2 FYNNEI. V was trimmed by 7 bases and J by 2 bases, leaving 18 bases between them.

V is TRBV9 and J is TRBJ2-5; 8 nucleotides line up with TRBD1. Trimming at V came to 3 bases and at J to 4 bases, leaving 5 bases not matched to a gene. The CDR3 loop spans 14 amino acids. In germline, CDR1 is SGDLS, CDR2 YYNGEE. The CDR3 nucleotides are TGTGCCAGCAGCGCCGACAGGGGAGGAGAGACCCAGTACTTC. Amino acid sequence: CASSADRGGETQYF. The full variable domain, with the rest looked up from reference TRBV9 and TRBJ2-5, is DSGVTQTPKHLITATGQRVTLRCSPRSGDLSVYWYQQSLDQGLQFLIQYYNGEERAKGNILERFSAQQFPDLHSELNLSSLELGDSALYFCASSADRGGETQYFGPGTRLLVL.

V usage is TRBV16 and J usage is TRBJ1-5, with D possibly matching TRBD1 (6 bases). The V gene lost 4 bases and the J gene lost 5 bases, with 9 bases spanning the gap. There are 13 residues in the CDR3. CDR1 is KGHSY and CDR2 is FQNENV in the germline V gene. The chain's CDR3 is CASSRNRDQPQHF. The CDR3 region has the DNA TGTGCCAGCAGCCGAAACAGGGATCAGCCCCAGCATTTT.

In DNA, the CDR3 is TGTGCCATCAGCCGGGGGGGCGGCAATCAGCCCCAGCATTTT. Protein product: CAISRGGGNQPQHF. The chain couples TRBV10-3 to TRBJ1-5, with TRBD1 as a possible D gene (6 bases). The V end lost 6 bases, the J end lost 2 bases, and 11 bases lay between the germline ends. CDR3 length: 14 amino acids. Looked up from germline, CDR1 is ENHRY and CDR2 is SYGVKD.

This clone was found a few times. The V and J genes are TRBV7-2 and TRBJ1-1, with 8 bases lining up with TRBD1. The J segment lost 0 bases and the V segment lost 5 bases, leaving 5 bases of the junction unmatched. CDR1 SGHTA and CDR2 FQGNSA come from the germline V gene. This CDR3 has 15 amino acids. In DNA form, the CDR3 reads TGTGCCAGCAGCCCCTGGACAGGGATGAACACTGAAGCTTTCTTT. It specifies CASSPWTGMNTEAFF.

The chain carries TRBV30 and TRBJ2-2, with TRBD2 identical over 8 bases. The germline V gene has CDR1 GTSNPN and CDR2 SVGIG (reference sequence). V dropped 0 bases and J dropped 9; count of bases not matched to a gene: 12. The CDR3 length is 16 residues. In DNA form, the CDR3 reads TGTGCCTGGAGTGTTGGACAAGCGGGAGCGGGGAGGGAGCTGTTTTTT. This gives the protein CAWSVGQAGAGRELFF. Variable domain in full (rest from reference TRBV30 and TRBJ2-2): SQTIHQWPATLVQPVGSPLSLECTVEGTSNPNLYWYRQAAGRGLQLLFYSVGIGQISSEVPQNLSASRPQDRQFILSSKKLLLSDSGFYLCAWSVGQAGAGRELFFGEGSRLTVL.

The V and J genes are TRBV7-2 and TRBJ2-2, with a tentative D call TRBD1 (6 bases). This CDR3 has 14 amino acids. Germline V gene sequence: CDR1 SGHTA, CDR2 FQGNSA. Trimming shortened V by 8 bases and J by 5 bases, and 15 bases separated the two germline ends. This chain's CDR3 is CASEGEVLTGELFF. The DNA of the CDR3 is TGTGCCAGCGAGGGGGAAGTCTTAACCGGGGAGCTGTTTTTT. The complete variable domain, with remaining parts taken from reference TRBV7-2 and TRBJ2-2, reads GAGVSQSPSNKVTEKGKDVELRCDPISGHTALYWYRQSLGQGLEFLIYFQGNSAPDKSGLPSDRFSAERTGGSVSTLTIQRTQQEDSAVYLCASEGEVLTGELFFGEGSRLTVL.

This clone came up a few times. The chain carries TRBV5-4 and TRBJ2-3; maybe TRBD2 (5 bases). V was trimmed by 4 bases and J by 2 bases, leaving 17 bases between them. CDR1 is SGHNT and CDR2 is YYREEE in the germline V gene (reference sequence). This CDR3 is 16 amino acids long. CDR3 loop: CASSLRTGSYTDTQYF. In DNA, the CDR3 is TGTGCCAGCAGCCTCCGGACGGGGAGTTACACAGATACGCAGTATTTT.

The J gene is TRBJ2-3, the V gene TRBV5-1, with 8 bases lining up with TRBD2. Germline V gives CDR1 SGHRS, CDR2 YFSETQ. V lost 3 bases and J lost 2; bases outside the gene matches: 5. This CDR3 contains 15 residues. CDR3 bases: TGCGCCAGCAGCTATAGCGGGGAGACCACAGATACGCAGTATTTT. It yields the protein CASSYSGETTDTQYF.

The chain recombines TRBV7-2 with TRBJ1-5; 8 bases line up with TRBD1. This CDR3 spans 13 amino acids. Germline assignment: CDR1 SGHTA and CDR2 FQGNSA. After removal of 5 bases from V and 7 bases from J, the junction contained 4 bases not matched to a gene. CDR3 nucleotide sequence: TGTGCCAGCAGCATGGACAGGGCCCAGCCCCAGCATTTT. Its translation is CASSMDRAQPQHF.

In this sample, this clone turned up a few times. This chain connects TRBV9 to TRBJ1-6; no firm D call. Germline CDR1 and CDR2: SGDLS and YYNGEE. The V and J ends lost 0 bases and 5 bases respectively, with 9 bases between them. There are 15 residues in the CDR3. The CDR3 DNA follows: TGTGCCAGCAGCGTAGAAGCAGGCAATAATTCACCCCTCCACTTT. Translation gives CASSVEAGNNSPLHF. Full variable domain (rest looked up from reference TRBV9 and TRBJ1-6): DSGVTQTPKHLITATGQRVTLRCSPRSGDLSVYWYQQSLDQGLQFLIQYYNGEERAKGNILERFSAQQFPDLHSELNLSSLELGDSALYFCASSVEAGNNSPLHFGNGTRLTVT.

This clone came up a few times. The rearrangement joins TRBV29-1 to TRBJ2-1; 8 positions agree with TRBD2. The CDR3 length is 14 residues. V dropped 7 bases and J dropped 6; count of bases not matched to a gene: 11. Germline values: CDR1 SQVTM, CDR2 ANQGSEA. The chain's CDR3 is CSAPGTSGSNEQFF. The CDR3 DNA is TGCAGCGCACCAGGGACCAGCGGGAGCAATGAGCAGTTCTTC.

Only a few counts were recorded for this clone. The J gene is TRBJ1-1, the V gene TRBV19, with TRBD1 as a possible D gene (6 bases). The CDR3 runs to 15 residues. Germline assignment: CDR1 LNHDA and CDR2 SQIVND (reference sequence). Trimming took off 6 bases at V and 1 base at J, with 15 bases between the two ends. CDR3 loop: CASRDPGTTNTEAFF. CDR3 DNA: TGTGCCAGTAGGGACCCGGGGACAACGAACACTGAAGCTTTCTTT.

This clone appeared many times. The chain employs TRBV29-1 and TRBJ2-1, with TRBD2 identical over 14 bases. V was pared by 8 bases and J by 9 bases, with 9 bases of the junction left unmatched. This CDR3 is 14 amino acids long. Germline lookup yields CDR1 SQVTM and CDR2 ANQGSEA. This CDR3 reads CSSGGTSGSGEQFF. CDR3 sequence (DNA): TGCAGCTCCGGGGGGACTAGCGGGAGTGGTGAGCAGTTCTTC.

This clone was counted a few times. The chain joins TRBV19 to TRBJ1-5, with TRBD1 as a possible D gene (6 bases). Trimming stripped 0 bases from V and 4 bases from J, with 7 bases between. This CDR3 region has 14 residues. Germline CDR1 and CDR2: LNHDA and SQIVND (reference sequence). DNA of the CDR3: TGTGCCAGTAGTATAGAGACAGGTAATCAGCCCCAGCATTTT. This codes for CASSIETGNQPQHF.

This clone was seen a handful of times. The chain combines TRBV15 with TRBJ1-5; no clear D. Germline lookup yields CDR1 LNHNV and CDR2 YYDKDF (reference sequence). Trimming shortened V by 0 bases and J by 6 bases, and 9 bases separated the two germline ends. The CDR3 consists of 14 residues. In nucleotides, the CDR3 is TGTGCCACCAGCAGAGATCTATATATTCAGCCCCAGCATTTT. It encodes CATSRDLYIQPQHF.

This clone was picked up a small number of times. The V gene is TRBV5-1, the J gene TRBJ2-1, with TRBD2 identical over 15 bases. Looked up from germline, CDR1 is SGHRS and CDR2 is YFSETQ. This CDR3 comprises 19 residues. The ends lost 3 bases at V and 2 bases at J; junction bases unmatched: 9. The CDR3, as DNA: TGCGCCAGCAGCTCTCGGACTAGCGGGGGGGCCGACCCCTACAATGAGCAGTTCTTC. Protein: CASSSRTSGGADPYNEQFF. Drawing the rest from reference TRBV5-1 and TRBJ2-1, the complete variable domain is KAGVTQTPRYLIKTRGQQVTLSCSPISGHRSVSWYQQTPGQGLQFLFEYFSETQRNKGNFPGRFSGRQFSNSRSEMNVSTLELGDSALYLCASSSRTSGGADPYNEQFFGPGTRLTVL.

This clone has only a few counts. V is TRBV7-3 and J is TRBJ2-1, with D uncertain. This CDR3 comprises 13 residues. From germline, CDR1 is SGHTA and CDR2 FQGTGA. V lost 2 bases and J lost 4, with 6 bases in between. CDR3 sequence reads: CASSLSTYNEQFF. The CDR3 nucleotides are TGTGCCAGCAGCTTATCGACTTACAATGAGCAGTTCTTC.

This clone was recorded many times. CDR3 residues: CASSVTTGQGHWRTDTQYF. DNA for the CDR3: TGTGCCAGCAGCGTAACTACCGGCCAGGGACACTGGAGGACAGATACGCAGTATTTT. The chain combines TRBV5-6 with TRBJ2-3, with D possibly matching TRBD1 (6 bases). Germline V gene lookup returns CDR1 SGHDT and CDR2 YYEEEE. CDR3 size: 19 residues. Trimming shortened V by 4 bases and J by 3 bases, and 27 bases separated the two germline ends.